This paragraph reports one T cell receptor (beta chain). What it binds is unknown. V was shortened by 4 bases and J by 2 bases, with 12 bases between the two germline ends. This CDR3 is built from 13 residues. Per the germline V gene, CDR1 is SQVTM and CDR2 is ANQGSEA. This sample stems from a study of yellow fever vaccine responses in identical twins. Findings and caveats of the study: Twins' vaccine T cell responses were reported to seem partly convergent and partly personalized.

TCRdb reanalysed the RT-PCR reads using MiXCR and keeps one entry per CDR3 protein. The table records 15,000 to 20,000 distinct CDR3 sequences, roughly 60% of them present only once. This clonotype was obtained from a young woman who received the yellow fever vaccine. The material was T cells from blood (PBMCs), unsorted or a sorted subset (not recorded which), obtained before or after yellow fever vaccination (not recorded which). The chain uses TRBV29-1 and TRBJ2-7; D tentatively fits TRBD1 or TRBD2 (5 bases each). CDR3 sequence: CSVVGDGAYEQYF. The CDR3 nucleotides are TGCAGCGTTGTAGGGGACGGTGCCTACGAGCAGTACTTC.